The sequence of this T cell receptor (beta chain) was determined in a study of early T cells in non-severe SARS-CoV-2 infection. In the study overall: Unpaired chains resulted from sequencing bulk RNA of unsorted whole blood. Study-wide findings and caveats: CD4 and private specificities were missed by VDJdb matching, which favored anti-spike CD8 responses.

Germline loops: CDR1 KGHDR, CDR2 SFDVKD. The junction had 13 bases not matched to a gene; V was cut back by 5 bases and J by 11 bases. This CDR3 comprises 14 residues. This clonotype was seen more than once but under ten times. The antigen is undetermined. Attachment of unique molecular identifiers was made to individual cDNA molecules. TCRdb used MiXCR to reprocess the 5' RACE reads, holding one entry per CDR3 protein. The sample includes about 52,000 distinct CDR3 sequences, 6% to 7% of them seen just once. Input material: whole blood. The genes are TRBV24-1 and TRBJ1-1; 7 nucleotides align to TRBD1. This clonotype originated in an adult who was a healthcare worker with PCR-confirmed SARS-CoV-2 infection or an uninfected control (not recorded which). The CDR3: CATSGGQDSSQAFF. CDR3 DNA: TGTGCCACCAGTGGTGGACAGGATTCCTCCCAGGCTTTCTTT.